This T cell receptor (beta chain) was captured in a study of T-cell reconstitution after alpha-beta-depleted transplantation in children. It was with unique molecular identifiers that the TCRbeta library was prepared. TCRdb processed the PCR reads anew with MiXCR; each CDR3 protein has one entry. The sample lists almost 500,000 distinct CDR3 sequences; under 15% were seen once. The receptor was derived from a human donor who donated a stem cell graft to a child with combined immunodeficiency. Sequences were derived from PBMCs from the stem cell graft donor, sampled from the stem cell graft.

Written as DNA, the CDR3 is TGTGCCAGCAGCGGGGACAGGGTGTCCTACGAGCAGTACTTC. Translating gives CASSGDRVSYEQYF. The gene calls are TRBV7-8 and TRBJ2-7; 9 bases align to TRBD1. V shed 5 bases and J 1 base; nucleotides not matched to a gene: 3. The CDR3 length is 14 residues. Germline V gene lookup returns CDR1 SGHVS and CDR2 FQNEAQ.